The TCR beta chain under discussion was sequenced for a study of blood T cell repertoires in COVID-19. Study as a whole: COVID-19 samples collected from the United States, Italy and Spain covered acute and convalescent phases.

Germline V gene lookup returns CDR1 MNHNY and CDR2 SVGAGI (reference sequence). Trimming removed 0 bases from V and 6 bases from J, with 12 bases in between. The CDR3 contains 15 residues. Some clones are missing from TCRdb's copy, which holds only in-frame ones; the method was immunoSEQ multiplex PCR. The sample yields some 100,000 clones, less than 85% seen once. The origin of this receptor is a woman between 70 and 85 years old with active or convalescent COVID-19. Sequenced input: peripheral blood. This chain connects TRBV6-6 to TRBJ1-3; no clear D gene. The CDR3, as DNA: TGTGCCAGCAGTTACTCGTCAGGAGCGGAAAACACCATATATTTT. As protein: CASSYSSGAENTIYF.